One and the same sample provided the 28 T cell receptor beta chains below, sequenced in a study of blood T cell repertoires in COVID-19. Libraries were prepared by immunoSEQ multiplex PCR; TCRdb keeps only in-frame clonotypes and omits some of them. The sample includes about 200,000 clones, about 90% of them seen just once. Sequencing was carried out using peripheral blood. All receptors come from a young man with active or convalescent COVID-19.

The chain links TRBV6-5 to TRBJ2-3, with TRBD2 matching over 7 bases. CDR1 is MNHEY, CDR2 SVGAGI, per germline. The CDR3 extends over 14 amino acids. After removal of 6 bases from V and 2 bases from J, the junction contained 5 bases not matched to a gene. Here the CDR3 reads CASRRTRPTDTQYF. The CDR3 bases are TGTGCCAGCAGGCGGACTAGACCCACAGATACGCAGTATTTT.

This sequence joins TRBV30 and TRBJ1-4, with TRBD1 matching over 9 bases. V shed 2 bases and J 7 bases; nucleotides not matched to a gene: 5. The germline gives CDR1 GTSNPN, CDR2 SVGIG (reference sequence). This CDR3 region has 14 residues. CDR3 loop: CAWSTTGGLEKLFF. CDR3 sequence (DNA): TGTGCCTGGAGTACCACAGGGGGCCTTGAAAAACTGTTTTTT.

This clone was recorded once. The V gene is TRBV11-2, the J gene TRBJ2-5; D possibly corresponds to TRBD2 (6 bases). Germline loops: CDR1 SGHAT, CDR2 FQNNGV. Trimming left V 2 bases short and J 3 bases short, with 13 bases between. This CDR3 is 15 amino acids long. The CDR3 protein is CASSLFPSVKETQYF. CDR3 sequence (DNA): TGTGCCAGCAGCTTATTTCCTAGCGTGAAAGAGACCCAGTACTTC. Full variable domain (outside the CDR3, taken from reference TRBV11-2 and TRBJ2-5): EAGVAQSPRYKIIEKRQSVAFWCNPISGHATLYWYQQILGQGPKLLIQFQNNGVVDDSQLPKDRFSAERLKGVDSTLKIQPAKLEDSAVYLCASSLFPSVKETQYFGPGTRLLVL.

This chain links TRBV7-2 with TRBJ2-3; 10 nucleotides match TRBD2. The CDR3 is 16 residues long. Germline assignment: CDR1 SGHTA and CDR2 FQGNSA. Trimming took 8 bases from V and 4 from J; bases not matched to a gene: 12. CDR3 sequence reads: CASGLAGGSNADTQYF. The CDR3 DNA sequence: TGTGCCAGCGGTTTAGCGGGAGGATCGAATGCAGATACGCAGTATTTT. Together with reference TRBV7-2 and TRBJ2-3, the CDR3 gives the full variable domain: GAGVSQSPSNKVTEKGKDVELRCDPISGHTALYWYRQSLGQGLEFLIYFQGNSAPDKSGLPSDRFSAERTGGSVSTLTIQRTQQEDSAVYLCASGLAGGSNADTQYFGPGTRLTVL.

The chain has TRBV19 and TRBJ2-1, with a possible D match to TRBD2 (6 bases). Trimming took off 7 bases at V and 0 bases at J, with 7 bases between the two ends. Germline values: CDR1 LNHDA, CDR2 SQIVND (reference sequence). The CDR3 is made up of 13 amino acids. In DNA, the CDR3 is TGTGCCAGTACGACTAGCTCCTACAATGAGCAGTTCTTC. Protein: CASTTSSYNEQFF.

The chain joins TRBV9 to TRBJ2-1; maybe TRBD1 (5 bases). V lost 0 bases and J 7 bases, leaving 14 bases between the germline ends. Germline values: CDR1 SGDLS, CDR2 YYNGEE. CDR3 length: 15 amino acids. CDR3 region: CASSVVTDGVNEQFF. CDR3 coding DNA: TGTGCCAGCAGCGTAGTGACAGACGGAGTGAATGAGCAGTTCTTC.

This clone was detected only once. The V gene is TRBV24-1, the J gene TRBJ1-2; a possible D gene is TRBD1 (5 bases). Germline V CDR1 and CDR2: KGHDR, SFDVKD. CDR3 length: 14 residues. V was cut by 4 bases and J by 8 bases, with 16 bases left in between. CDR3 loop: CATSDDTTQGGYTF. The CDR3 DNA is TGTGCCACCAGTGACGACACTACTCAGGGAGGCTACACCTTC.

This sequence joins TRBV24-1 and TRBJ1-2; D is ambiguous. Trimming removed 6 bases from V and 5 bases from J, with 9 bases in between. Germline V gives CDR1 KGHDR, CDR2 SFDVKD. The CDR3 contains 12 residues. DNA for the CDR3: TGTGCCACCAGTTCGTTCCCTTATGGCTACACCTTC. This codes for CATSSFPYGYTF.

The rearrangement joins TRBV27 to TRBJ1-6, with TRBD1 as a possible D gene (6 bases). V was pared by 3 bases and J by 10 bases, with 16 bases between. The CDR3 spans 15 residues. Germline values: CDR1 MNHEY, CDR2 SMNVEV (reference sequence). CDR3 loop: CASSFDPGAGSPLHF. The CDR3 nucleotides read TGTGCCAGCAGTTTTGATCCAGGGGCGGGCTCACCCCTCCACTTT.

V usage is TRBV4-1 and J usage is TRBJ1-5, with D perhaps matching TRBD1 (6 bases). Trimming stripped 1 base from V and 7 bases from J, with 17 bases between. Germline CDR1 is MGHRA and CDR2 is YSYEKL. The CDR3 totals 16 residues. CDR3 bases: TGCGCCAGCAGCCAAGGTTTCTTGCGGGGGCCACAGCCCCAGCATTTT. It is translated as CASSQGFLRGPQPQHF.

The V and J genes are TRBV4-2 and TRBJ1-5; TRBD1 is a possible D gene (5 bases). The CDR3 is 15 residues long. Germline V CDR1 and CDR2: LGHNA, YNFKEQ. With 1 base removed from V and 1 base from J, the gap between germline ends came to 8 bases. This CDR3 reads CASSQARTSNQPQHF. The CDR3 DNA follows: TGTGCCAGCAGCCAAGCGCGGACAAGCAATCAGCCCCAGCATTTT.

The chain carries TRBV5-1 and TRBJ2-2, with D perhaps TRBD1 (5 bases). Trimming took 0 bases from V and 3 from J, leaving 6 bases between them. This CDR3 contains 14 residues. Germline CDR1 SGHRS, CDR2 YFSETQ. Here the CDR3 reads CASSLEGDTGELFF. The CDR3 DNA sequence: TGCGCCAGCAGCTTGGAAGGGGACACCGGGGAGCTGTTTTTT.

V and J are TRBV11-2 and TRBJ2-7; perhaps TRBD1 as D (6 bases). CDR3 length: 13 residues. Germline CDR1 is SGHAT and CDR2 is FQNNGV. Trimming removed 5 bases from V and 2 bases from J, with 10 bases in between. The CDR3 sequence is CASSQGLPYEQYF. The CDR3 bases are TGTGCCAGCAGCCAGGGGTTGCCCTACGAGCAGTACTTC. The full variable domain, completed using reference TRBV11-2 and TRBJ2-7, is EAGVAQSPRYKIIEKRQSVAFWCNPISGHATLYWYQQILGQGPKLLIQFQNNGVVDDSQLPKDRFSAERLKGVDSTLKIQPAKLEDSAVYLCASSQGLPYEQYFGPGTRLTVT.

This clone was detected once. This chain connects TRBV10-3 to TRBJ1-2, with 7 bases matching TRBD1. The CDR3 covers 13 residues. Trimming took 3 bases from V and 6 from J; bases not matched to a gene: 4. Germline-derived CDR1 and CDR2 are ENHRY and SYGVKD. In nucleotides, the CDR3 is TGTGCCATCAGTGAAAGGGGGCATAATGGCTACACCTTC. This translates into CAISERGHNGYTF.

V usage is TRBV12-3 or TRBV12-4 and J usage is TRBJ1-2, with TRBD1 as a possible D gene (6 bases). The V gene lost 5 bases and the J gene lost 8 bases, with 12 bases spanning the gap. This CDR3 spans 12 amino acids. The CDR3 loop reads CASSGHRDGYTF. Here the CDR3 DNA reads TGTGCCAGCAGTGGGCACAGGGACGGCTACACCTTC.

The V and J genes are TRBV14 and TRBJ2-7; maybe TRBD1 (7 bases). The length of the CDR3 is 14 residues. The V end lost 4 bases, the J end lost 10 bases, and 20 bases lay between the germline ends. Germline V CDR1 and CDR2: SGHDN, FVKESK. The CDR3 loop is CASSPQIGGGSQYF. DNA for the CDR3: TGTGCCAGCAGCCCCCAGATTGGAGGGGGCTCCCAGTACTTC.

The chain couples TRBV29-1 to TRBJ2-1, with no clear D. Trimming cost V 7 bases and J 0 bases, with 13 bases left between them. CDR3 size: 14 residues. CDR1 SQVTM and CDR2 ANQGSEA come from the germline V gene. The CDR3 bases are TGCAGCGGCGAACCCCATAGCTCCTACAATGAGCAGTTCTTC. This encodes CSGEPHSSYNEQFF.

The rearrangement links TRBV5-3 to TRBJ1-1; 8 nucleotides line up with TRBD1. TRBV5-3 is flagged as an ORF with uncertain function. This CDR3 region has 17 residues. V gave up 4 bases and J gave up 0 bases; unmatched junction bases: 11. DNA for the CDR3: TGTGCCAGAAGCCCGGGACAGGACGTTGTCATGAACACTGAAGCTTTCTTT. Amino acid sequence: CARSPGQDVVMNTEAFF.

This chain uses TRBV11-2 with TRBJ1-2, with TRBD1 matching 9 bases. Per the germline V gene, CDR1 is SGHAT and CDR2 is FQNNGV. V was clipped by 8 bases and J by 7 bases; unmatched bases: 14. The CDR3 extends over 15 amino acids. CDR3: CASHMPGQGWGGYTF. The CDR3 coding sequence is TGTGCCAGCCATATGCCGGGACAGGGATGGGGTGGCTACACCTTC.

V usage is TRBV2 and J usage is TRBJ1-4, with D hard to call. Germline V gene sequence: CDR1 SNHLY, CDR2 FYNNEI. The V end was cut by 6 bases, the J end by 7 bases, with 12 bases between. The CDR3 extends over 13 amino acids. The CDR3 DNA is TGTGCCAGCAGGACTTCGGTCACTGAAAAACTGTTTTTT. Encoded protein: CASRTSVTEKLFF.

This clone was detected once. The chain combines TRBV10-3 with TRBJ1-1; D gene uncertain. The CDR3 loop spans 14 amino acids. From germline, CDR1 is ENHRY and CDR2 SYGVKD. The V and J ends lost 2 bases and 1 base respectively, with 8 bases between them. The CDR3 sequence: CAISEVIANTEAFF. For the CDR3, the DNA is TGTGCCATCAGTGAGGTTATAGCGAACACTGAAGCTTTCTTT.

This clone was observed a handful of times. V gene TRBV18 combines with J gene TRBJ1-5; 8 nucleotides align to TRBD1. In germline, CDR1 is KGHSH, CDR2 LQKENI. After removal of 5 bases from V and 5 bases from J, the junction contained 8 bases not matched to a gene. This CDR3 is 15 amino acids long. As DNA, the CDR3 is TGTGCCAGCTCATTGGACAGGGTGGGCGATCAGCCCCAGCATTTT. Protein product: CASSLDRVGDQPQHF.

The CDR3 nucleotides are TGTGCCAGCAGTCCCGGGCGGACAGTTGGGTCACCCCTCCACTTT. Amino acids: CASSPGRTVGSPLHF. The rearrangement links TRBV27 to TRBJ1-6; a possible D gene is TRBD1 (6 bases). This CDR3 is built from 15 residues. The V and J ends lost 5 bases and 10 bases respectively, with 18 bases between them. Germline-derived CDR1 and CDR2 are MNHEY and SMNVEV (reference sequence).

The chain joins TRBV5-5 to TRBJ2-7; 8 positions agree with TRBD2. This CDR3 has 14 amino acids. Trimming took 4 bases from V and 2 from J; bases not matched to a gene: 5. CDR1 is SGHKS and CDR2 is YYEKEE in the germline V gene (reference sequence). The CDR3 DNA reads as TGTGCCAGCAGCCCCAGCGGGGGCCCCTACGAGCAGTACTTC. It translates to CASSPSGGPYEQYF.

The genes are TRBV5-1 and TRBJ1-1; D may be TRBD1 (6 bases). The germline V and J ends were trimmed by 4 bases and 5 bases, with 12 bases remaining between them. Germline V gives CDR1 SGHRS, CDR2 YFSETQ. The CDR3 extends over 13 amino acids. CDR3 coding DNA: TGCGCCAGCAGCCGGACAGTTGGGACTGAAGCTTTCTTT. It translates to CASSRTVGTEAFF.

This rearrangement joins TRBV7-9 to TRBJ1-2; 9 bases are a match to TRBD1. Germline V gene data show CDR1 as SEHNR and CDR2 as FQNEAQ (reference sequence). This CDR3 region has 14 residues. Trimming at V came to 4 bases and at J to 4 bases, leaving 4 bases not matched to a gene. CDR3 bases: TGTGCCAGCAGCTCTACGACAGGGGGCTATGGCTACACCTTC. Translating gives CASSSTTGGYGYTF.

Note on this clone: Other DNA sequences within the sample encode an identical CDR3. The V gene is TRBV7-8, the J gene TRBJ1-5; D perhaps matches TRBD1 (5 bases). Germline V gene sequence: CDR1 SGHVS, CDR2 FQNEAQ. Trimming shortened V by 0 bases and J by 1 base, and 7 bases separated the two germline ends. The CDR3 extends over 15 amino acids. The DNA of the CDR3 is TGTGCCAGCAGCTTAGCCGACAGCAGCAATCAGCCCCAGCATTTT. It yields the protein CASSLADSSNQPQHF.

The chain joins TRBV6-2 or TRBV6-3 to TRBJ2-2; D possibly corresponds to TRBD1 (6 bases). V was trimmed by 3 bases and J by 5 bases, leaving 13 bases between them. The CDR3 is 15 residues long. Germline V gene sequence: CDR1 MNHEY, CDR2 SVGEGT. The CDR3 sequence: CASSYPLDRTGELFF. CDR3 sequence (DNA): TGTGCCAGCAGTTATCCCCTAGACAGGACCGGGGAGCTGTTTTTT.